The 27 T cell receptor beta chains below were found in one sample sequenced in a study of blood T cell repertoires in COVID-19. TCRdb's table, derived via immunoSEQ multiplex PCR, lists solely in-frame clones and lacks some. The sample yields 150,000 to 200,000 clones, around 83% seen once. The source material was peripheral blood. The origin of the receptors is a young man with acute or convalescent COVID-19.

The rearrangement joins TRBV9 to TRBJ1-3; D might be TRBD1 (6 bases). Trimming pared 4 bases from V and 3 bases from J, leaving 14 bases between. Germline CDR1 reads SGDLS; CDR2 reads YYNGEE. This CDR3 has 15 residues. The CDR3 DNA follows: TGTGCCAGCAGCCCCGCAGGGGTGAGTGGAAACACCATATATTTT. Its protein product is CASSPAGVSGNTIYF.

The rearrangement uses TRBV9 and TRBJ1-6, with 10 bases matching TRBD1. CDR3 length: 19 residues. Germline CDR1 SGDLS, CDR2 YYNGEE. After removal of 4 bases from V and 8 bases from J, the junction contained 18 bases not matched to a gene. The CDR3 region is CASSPKWGTGVSDDSPLHF. In DNA form, the CDR3 reads TGTGCCAGCAGCCCCAAGTGGGGGACAGGGGTCAGCGATGATTCACCCCTCCACTTT.

The rearrangement joins TRBV9 to TRBJ2-2; 9 positions agree with TRBD1. The CDR3 covers 17 residues. V lost 6 bases to trimming and J lost 6 bases; unmatched junction nucleotides: 15. The germline V gene has CDR1 SGDLS and CDR2 YYNGEE. CDR3 amino acids: CASNPGDRDRVAGELFF. In nucleotides, the CDR3 is TGTGCCAGCAACCCCGGGGACCGGGACAGGGTGGCCGGGGAGCTGTTTTTT. The full variable domain, its missing parts supplied by reference TRBV9 and TRBJ2-2, is DSGVTQTPKHLITATGQRVTLRCSPRSGDLSVYWYQQSLDQGLQFLIQYYNGEERAKGNILERFSAQQFPDLHSELNLSSLELGDSALYFCASNPGDRDRVAGELFFGEGSRLTVL.

The chain recombines TRBV7-6 with TRBJ2-2; maybe TRBD2 (6 bases). Between the trimmed V and J ends, which lost 1 base and 7 bases, there was a span of 7 bases. Germline loops: CDR1 SGHVS, CDR2 FNYEAQ. The CDR3 totals 13 residues. CDR3 nucleotide sequence: TGTGCCAGCAGCTTAGGGGGGGTCGGGGAGCTGTTTTTT. Amino acid sequence: CASSLGGVGELFF.

The V gene is TRBV2, the J gene TRBJ1-2; D unclear. This CDR3 spans 14 amino acids. Trimming shortened V by 4 bases and J by 4 bases, and 13 bases separated the two germline ends. CDR1 is SNHLY, CDR2 FYNNEI, per germline. Here the CDR3 DNA reads TGTGCCAGCAGTGGGGCGTACGGAGGCTATGGCTACACCTTC. Protein product: CASSGAYGGYGYTF.

The chain carries TRBV30 and TRBJ1-1; D perhaps matches TRBD1 (6 bases). Looked up from germline, CDR1 is GTSNPN and CDR2 is SVGIG (reference sequence). This CDR3 contains 12 residues. Trimming left V 4 bases short and J 3 bases short, with 9 bases between. Here the CDR3 reads CAWNRVYTEAFF. The CDR3, as DNA: TGTGCCTGGAACAGGGTATACACTGAAGCTTTCTTT.

Only one count was recorded for this clone. The chain has TRBV4-2 and TRBJ2-1; 10 bases map to TRBD2. The CDR3 length is 19 residues. Germline V gene data show CDR1 as LGHNA and CDR2 as YNFKEQ. The junction had 16 bases not matched to a gene; V was cut back by 4 bases and J by 4 bases. CDR3 residues: CASSRTWGIAGGNYNEQFF. The CDR3 nucleotides read TGTGCCAGCAGCCGGACGTGGGGGATAGCGGGGGGAAATTACAATGAGCAGTTCTTC.

The chain has TRBV19 and TRBJ2-1; D is perhaps TRBD1 (5 bases). Trimming took 2 bases from V and 2 from J, leaving 13 bases between them. This CDR3 is 16 amino acids long. Germline loops: CDR1 LNHDA, CDR2 SQIVND (reference sequence). Here the CDR3 reads CASSITWPGTYNEQFF. CDR3 nucleotides: TGTGCCAGTAGTATAACCTGGCCAGGGACCTACAATGAGCAGTTCTTC.

The rearrangement links TRBV6-6 to TRBJ1-1; D unresolved. The CDR3 runs 15 residues. Trimming removed 2 bases from V and 3 bases from J, with 13 bases in between. Germline assignment: CDR1 MNHNY and CDR2 SVGAGI (reference sequence). The CDR3 loop is CASSYVRLGDTEAFF. The CDR3, as DNA: TGTGCCAGCAGTTACGTCAGGCTCGGGGACACTGAAGCTTTCTTT.

V and J are TRBV30 and TRBJ1-1; 7 positions agree with TRBD1. The J segment lost 4 bases and the V segment lost 2 bases, leaving 4 bases of the junction unmatched. This CDR3 has 13 residues. CDR1 and CDR2 (germline): GTSNPN, SVGIG (reference sequence). In DNA, the CDR3 is TGTGCCTGGAGTCCCTACAGGGGCACTGAAGCTTTCTTT. Translated: CAWSPYRGTEAFF.

V usage is TRBV11-2 and J usage is TRBJ2-7; 7 nucleotides match TRBD2. Trimming cost V 0 bases and J 0 bases; bases outside gene matches: 8. The CDR3 loop spans 17 amino acids. Per germline, CDR1 SGHAT and CDR2 FQNNGV. The CDR3 protein is CASSLDLGTGGSYEQYV. CDR3 nucleotides: TGTGCCAGCAGCTTAGATCTAGGAACGGGGGGCTCCTACGAGCAGTACGTC.

J is TRBJ1-1 and V is TRBV10-3, with D possibly being TRBD1 (6 bases). The ends were cut back, 5 bases at V and 1 base at J, with 8 bases in the middle. Germline lookup yields CDR1 ENHRY and CDR2 SYGVKD. This CDR3 spans 13 amino acids. CDR3 residues: CAISMTGNTEAFF. CDR3 bases: TGTGCCATCAGTATGACAGGGAACACTGAAGCTTTCTTT.

Only a few counts were recorded for this clone. The chain carries TRBV18 and TRBJ1-6, with D perhaps TRBD1 (6 bases). Trimming left V 5 bases short and J 6 bases short, with 20 bases between. Germline loops: CDR1 KGHSH, CDR2 LQKENI. The CDR3 length is 17 residues. The CDR3: CASSSRTEGPANSPLHF. As DNA, the CDR3 is TGTGCCAGCTCATCCCGGACAGAGGGGCCCGCTAATTCACCCCTCCACTTT.

The rearrangement joins TRBV7-9 to TRBJ2-2, with D possibly being TRBD1 (5 bases). In germline, CDR1 is SEHNR, CDR2 FQNEAQ (reference sequence). This CDR3 is 15 amino acids long. V was cut by 5 bases and J by 0 bases, with 10 bases left in between. The chain's CDR3 is CASSPGSSNTGELFF. In DNA, the CDR3 is TGTGCCAGCAGCCCAGGGTCCTCGAACACCGGGGAGCTGTTTTTT.

V usage is TRBV7-8 and J usage is TRBJ1-1; tentative D call: TRBD1 (6 bases). The CDR3 extends over 14 amino acids. Germline CDR1 reads SGHVS; CDR2 reads FQNEAQ. The germline V and J ends were trimmed by 4 bases and 0 bases, with 9 bases remaining between them. The CDR3 region is CASSSGTLNTEAFF. The CDR3 DNA reads TGTGCCAGCAGCTCCGGGACATTGAACACTGAAGCTTTCTTT.

This rearrangement joins TRBV7-8 to TRBJ2-5, with 13 bases matching TRBD2. There are 15 residues in the CDR3. V trimming: 5 bases; J trimming: 5 bases; junction bases outside the gene matches: 5. CDR1 is SGHVS and CDR2 is FQNEAQ in the germline V gene. CDR3 sequence reads: CASSVLAGGLETQYF. DNA of the CDR3: TGTGCCAGCAGCGTACTAGCGGGGGGGCTGGAGACCCAGTACTTC.

V is TRBV4-1 and J is TRBJ1-2; no clear D gene. This CDR3 contains 16 residues. V gave up 0 bases and J gave up 4 bases, with 15 bases separating them. In germline, CDR1 is MGHRA, CDR2 YSYEKL. The CDR3, as DNA: TGCGCCAGCAGCCAAGATTTACGGGAGCGGAGCTATGGCTACACCTTC. Translating it yields CASSQDLRERSYGYTF.

This sequence joins TRBV5-1 and TRBJ2-7; D may be TRBD1 (6 bases). Germline CDR1 and CDR2: SGHRS and YFSETQ. Deletions cut 0 bases from V and 2 bases from J, with 12 bases between. This CDR3 spans 15 amino acids. The CDR3 region is CASSLAYEGAYEQYF. The CDR3 DNA follows: TGCGCCAGCAGCTTGGCCTACGAGGGGGCCTACGAGCAGTACTTC.

V gene TRBV19 combines with J gene TRBJ1-3; 8 bases agree with TRBD1. After removal of 3 bases from V and 3 bases from J, the junction contained 4 bases not matched to a gene. Per the germline V gene, CDR1 is LNHDA and CDR2 is SQIVND (reference sequence). The length of the CDR3 is 15 residues. CDR3 in amino acids: CASSIGTGFGNTIYF. In DNA form, the CDR3 reads TGTGCCAGTAGTATTGGGACAGGCTTTGGAAACACCATATATTTT.

The rearrangement joins TRBV28 to TRBJ1-1, with D perhaps TRBD1 (5 bases). This CDR3 is 15 amino acids long. Between the trimmed V and J ends, which lost 6 bases and 5 bases, there was a span of 19 bases. CDR1 is MDHEN and CDR2 is SYDVKM in the germline V gene. For the CDR3, the DNA is TGTGCCAGCAGGGAACATCAGGGAGGGTTGACTGAAGCTTTCTTT. Amino acid sequence: CASREHQGGLTEAFF.

The chain couples TRBV27 to TRBJ2-1, with unresolved D. The CDR3 runs to 17 residues. Germline CDR1 MNHEY, CDR2 SMNVEV (reference sequence). V lost 7 bases, J lost 2 bases, and 21 bases lay in between. In nucleotides, the CDR3 is TGTGCCAGCAATCAATATGCTACAGTACCCACCTACAATGAGCAGTTCTTC. The encoded protein is CASNQYATVPTYNEQFF.

This clone is a singleton in its sample. This chain connects TRBV27 to TRBJ1-2, with 9 bases identical to TRBD1. Germline V gene sequence: CDR1 MNHEY, CDR2 SMNVEV (reference sequence). The length of the CDR3 is 15 residues. Losses at the gene ends were 4 bases for V and 7 bases for J; bases not matched to a gene: 10. The CDR3 DNA reads as TGTGCCAGCAGTTCCTACCCCCGGGACAGGGCTGGCTACACCTTC. It is translated as CASSSYPRDRAGYTF.

This clone was picked up a small number of times. The rearrangement joins TRBV27 to TRBJ2-1; 8 nucleotides agree with TRBD2. V lost 4 bases, J lost 2 bases, and 4 bases stayed unmatched. Germline V lookup: CDR1 MNHEY, CDR2 SMNVEV (reference sequence). This CDR3 has 15 amino acids. The DNA for the CDR3 is TGTGCCAGCAGTTCAGAGCGGGGGACCTACAATGAGCAGTTCTTC. Translation: CASSSERGTYNEQFF.

This rearrangement joins TRBV3-1 (or the pseudogene TRBV3-2) to TRBJ2-1; 13 positions match TRBD2. The CDR3 is made up of 17 amino acids. J lost 8 bases, V lost 1 base, and 8 bases had no gene match. From germline, CDR1 is LGHDT and CDR2 YNNKEL (reference sequence). The CDR3 DNA sequence: TGTGCCAGCAGCCAAGGAGGACTAGCGGGGGCCCTCCATGAGCAGTTCTTC. The encoded protein is CASSQGGLAGALHEQFF.

The chain links TRBV5-1 to TRBJ2-2; TRBD2 matches 11 bases. Per germline, CDR1 SGHRS and CDR2 YFSETQ. The CDR3 covers 16 residues. J was trimmed by 2 bases and V by 4 bases; bases with no gene match: 4. CDR3 sequence reads: CASSEGLAVNTGELFF. The DNA of the CDR3 is TGCGCCAGCAGCGAGGGACTAGCGGTAAACACCGGGGAGCTGTTTTTT.

Written as DNA, the CDR3 is TGTGCCAGCAGCGAATACAGGGGGTCACGGTATGGCTACACCTTC. Protein sequence: CASSEYRGSRYGYTF. The chain employs TRBV27 and TRBJ1-2; the match to TRBD1 covers 8 bases. The CDR3 has 15 residues. V dropped 6 bases and J dropped 5; count of bases not matched to a gene: 11. Germline CDR1 reads MNHEY; CDR2 reads SMNVEV (reference sequence).

This clone was found once. V is TRBV5-1 and J is TRBJ2-1; 8 bases match TRBD2. The CDR3 extends over 15 amino acids. The V gene's germline CDR1 is SGHRS and CDR2 YFSETQ. J was trimmed by 8 bases and V by 0 bases; bases with no gene match: 7. CDR3 amino acids: CASSLASGGFHEQFF. As DNA, the CDR3 is TGCGCCAGCAGCTTGGCCAGCGGGGGTTTCCATGAGCAGTTCTTC. The entire variable domain, with the rest obtained from reference TRBV5-1 and TRBJ2-1, is as follows: KAGVTQTPRYLIKTRGQQVTLSCSPISGHRSVSWYQQTPGQGLQFLFEYFSETQRNKGNFPGRFSGRQFSNSRSEMNVSTLELGDSALYLCASSLASGGFHEQFFGPGTRLTVL.